The TCR beta chain described here comes from a study of shared clonotypes between healthy human individuals. Study in general: Researchers assigned three CD4 naive, three CD4 memory, two CD8 naive and one CD8 memory plate to each donor. Broader study findings: It was the non-shared clonotypes that had lower generation probabilities than clonotypes shared by all four donors.

Turning to this clone: Its target is not known.

All the donors were Caucasian adults who lived in Nashville, Tennessee. Germline CDR1 SGHTA, CDR2 FQGNSA. The CDR3 spans 16 residues. Trimming stripped 1 base from V and 4 bases from J, with 11 bases between. In the source study's methods: ImmunoSEQ only sent back junction sequences with no quality scores, so filtering was done differently. The protocol was immunoSEQ multiplex PCR, while the TCRdb copy is restricted to in-frame clones and leaves out a portion. D and trimming come from the DNA, and the V and J calls and clone size come from that table. Of 2 million to 2.5 million clones listed, around 95% are singletons.

The V gene is TRBV7-2, the J gene TRBJ1-6; D uncertain. The receptor comes from a man aged 18 to 30 in good health. The source material was naive CD4+ T cells sorted from blood. Subset of the sample: CD45RA+ positively selected. CDR3 amino acids: CASSLVFGSYNSPLHF. CDR3 nucleotide sequence: TGTGCCAGCAGCTTAGTTTTCGGCAGTTATAATTCACCCCTCCACTTT.